A single T cell receptor (beta chain) is shown here with its context. Antigen specificity is unknown. This specimen comes from a study of blood T cells in healthy people across ages. Study-level points and caveats: Observed TCR beta diversity showed a strong correlation with the percentage of naive T cells as measured by flow cytometry. Diversity figures based on one million T cells were deemed too low.

Next came a second PCR, run for about 6 to 12 cycles, which used a sample-barcoded 5' primer along with a J-beta primer mix. All cDNA molecules were each tagged by a template-switch adaptor with 12 random nucleotides. Each single sample gave us at least 3 million CDR3-containing paired-end reads. TCRdb reanalysed the 5' RACE reads using MiXCR and keeps one entry per CDR3 protein. This table has about 1.5 million distinct CDR3 sequences, around 40% appearing once. Trimming removed 7 bases from V and 7 bases from J, with 19 bases in between. The CDR3 is 14 amino acids. The gene calls are TRBV12-3 or TRBV12-4 and TRBJ1-1; unclear D gene. Specimen: blood. This sequence was found in a young woman in good health. The CDR3 here is CASTPGGSRSEAFF. Written as DNA, the CDR3 is TGTGCCAGCACTCCAGGAGGATCGCGGAGTGAAGCTTTCTTT.